This entry is about one T cell receptor (beta chain). Its target is unknown. V was clipped by 2 bases and J by 3 bases; unmatched bases: 6. Per the germline V gene, CDR1 is KGHSH and CDR2 is LQKENI. This CDR3 is 15 amino acids long. The sample comes from a study of shared clonotypes between healthy human individuals. On the study more broadly: The cohort had two women and three men, ages 18 to 49.

The data were produced by immunoSEQ multiplex PCR, yet TCRdb's version contains in-frame clones alone and is incomplete. The table includes 450,000 to 600,000 clones, approximately 79% detected once. General study results and limits: The small donor group covered limited genetic and exposure diversity. Tissue TCR repertoires likely differ from these blood-only repertoires. Clonotype sharing among donors likely depends on sequencing depth.

Sequencing input: PBMCs. This chain connects TRBV18 to TRBJ1-2, with TRBD1 identical over 7 bases. The receptor was isolated from a woman in her thirties or forties in good health. Some clones in this sample may be carry-over from other donors' samples. The CDR3 bases are TGTGCCAGCTCACCAAGGACAGGAGGGGACTATGGCTACACCTTC. Residues: CASSPRTGGDYGYTF. The full variable domain, in which reference TRBV18 and TRBJ1-2 provide the parts outside the CDR3, is NAGVMQNPRHLVRRRGQEARLRCSPMKGHSHVYWYRQLPEEGLKFMVYLQKENIIDESGMPKERFSAEFPKEGPSILRIQQVVRGDSAAYFCASSPRTGGDYGYTFGSGTRLTVV.